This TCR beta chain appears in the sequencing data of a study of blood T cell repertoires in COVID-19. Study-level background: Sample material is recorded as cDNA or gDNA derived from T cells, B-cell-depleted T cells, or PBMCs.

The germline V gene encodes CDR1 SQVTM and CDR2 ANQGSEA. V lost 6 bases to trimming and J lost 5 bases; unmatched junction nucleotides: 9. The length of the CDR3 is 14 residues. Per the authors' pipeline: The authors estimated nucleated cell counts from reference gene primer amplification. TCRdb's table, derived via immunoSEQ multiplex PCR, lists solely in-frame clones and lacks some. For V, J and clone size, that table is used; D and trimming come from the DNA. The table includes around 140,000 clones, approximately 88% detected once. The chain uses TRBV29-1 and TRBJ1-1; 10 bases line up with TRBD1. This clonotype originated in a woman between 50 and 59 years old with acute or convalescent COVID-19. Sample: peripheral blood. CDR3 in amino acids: CSVRQGAAGTEAFF. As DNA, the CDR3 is TGCAGCGTACGACAGGGGGCGGCGGGGACTGAAGCTTTCTTT.